Here is one T cell receptor beta chain with its context. The antigen is undetermined. The data belong to a study of beta chain features in type 1 diabetes. What was sequenced were expressed TCRB transcripts, since all of the isolated RNA had been reverse transcribed. TCRdb's table, derived via immunoSEQ multiplex PCR, lists solely in-frame clones and lacks some. The sample has 600,000 to 750,000 clones; approximately 13% are singletons. The CDR3 loop spans 15 amino acids. CDR1 and CDR2 from the germline V gene are SGHVS and FQNEAQ. The V end was cut by 7 bases, the J end by 0 bases, with 15 bases between. Each donor gave one heparinised blood draw averaging around 120 mL. General study results and limits: VDJ junctions in type 1 diabetes patients carried more deletions and fewer insertions. Within each of all four CD4+ subsets, Type 1 diabetes patients had TCRB CDR3s that were moderately but significantly shorter.

The sequenced sample consisted of naive CD4+ T cells from blood. This TCR was sampled from a man aged 25 to 45 with type 1 diabetes. This chain uses TRBV7-8 with TRBJ1-2; TRBD1 might be the D (6 bases). The CDR3 reads CASTTGGAANYGYTF. Written as DNA, the CDR3 is TGTGCCAGCACCACCGGGGGCGCAGCTAACTATGGCTACACCTTC.